This TCR beta chain is drawn from a study of Ad26.COV2.S vaccination and SARS-CoV-2 variants. Remarks on this clone: What it recognizes is unknown.

The study's findings and limits: Substantial breadth was reported for post-vaccination spike-specific CD8+ and CD4+ T cells. Relative to placebo recipients, vaccine recipients exhibited elevated spike-specific TCR breadth.

J lost 7 bases, V lost 0 bases, and 9 bases had no gene match. The CDR3 extends over 16 amino acids. The germline V gene encodes CDR1 MNHEY and CDR2 SMNVEV (reference sequence). Treatment described: about 20 received Ad26.COV2.S at low or high dose, single or two shots; a few received placebo; per-sample allocation not given. It was on day 63 after the first vaccine or placebo injection that samples were taken. SARS-CoV-2 spike from the Wuhan strain was encoded by the vaccine, an Ad26 vector. The assay was immunoSEQ multiplex PCR, and TCRdb's table has in-frame clones only and misses some. Of 380,000 or so clones listed, around nine tenths are singletons.

This clonotype originated in a person aged 18 to 59 who received the Ad26.COV2.S COVID-19 vaccine or a placebo. The sequenced sample was peripheral blood, obtained in a trial of Ad26.COV2.S vaccine versus placebo. This chain connects TRBV27 to TRBJ2-1; 7 positions agree with TRBD2. In DNA, the CDR3 is TGTGCCAGCAGTTTATCAGGCGGGGGTTATTGGAATGAGCAGTTCTTC. Its protein product is CASSLSGGGYWNEQFF.